This is a list of T cell receptor beta chains from one sample in a study of CD8 T cells in ankylosing spondylitis. TCRdb recomputed calls from the 5' RACE reads with MiXCR, one row per CDR3 protein. This sample carries about 310,000 distinct CDR3 sequences, under 25% of them seen once, and the ten largest clones take about 4%. The sample consisted of blood, either unsorted or a sorted T cell fraction (not recorded which). These receptors all stem from a female donor with ankylosing spondylitis or in good health (not recorded which). Each CDR3 is given with its conserved first and last residue. Each record gives: clone size, V gene, J gene, D gene, CDR3 protein, CDR3 DNA. The D gene is left open where the match is weak. Not all rows give a size; the values are once, few, many and, for expanded clones, a class.

>few|TRBV11-2|TRBJ2-1|TRBD2
CASSLSSGRARINNEQFF
TGTGCCAGCAGCTTATCCTCGGGGAGGGCCCGGATAAACAATGAGCAGTTCTTC
>.|TRBV19|TRBJ2-7|.
CASSPGYPYEQYF
TGTGCCAGTAGTCCAGGGTATCCCTACGAGCAGTACTTC
>.|TRBV20-1|TRBJ2-5|TRBD2
CSASGERENLETQYF
TGCAGTGCCAGCGGGGAGCGGGAGAACTTAGAGACCCAGTACTTC
>.|TRBV7-9|TRBJ2-1|TRBD1
CASSKRQGALDEQFF
TGTGCCAGCAGCAAGCGACAGGGGGCGTTGGATGAGCAGTTCTTC
>.|TRBV24-1|TRBJ2-1|.
CATSDRNRGGNEQFF
TGTGCCACCAGTGACCGGAACAGGGGAGGCAATGAGCAGTTCTTC
>many|TRBV6-5|TRBJ2-7|TRBD2
CASSYLRLAGASEQYF
TGTGCCAGCAGTTACTTACGACTAGCGGGAGCGAGCGAGCAGTACTTC
>.|TRBV12-3/TRBV12-4|TRBJ1-4|.
CASSLVVSREKLFF
TGTGCCAGCAGTTTAGTGGTCAGTAGGGAAAAACTGTTTTTT
>.|TRBV7-2|TRBJ2-3|TRBD1
CASSDRGYRDTQYF
TGTGCCAGCAGCGACAGGGGGTATAGGGATACGCAGTATTTT
>.|TRBV6-2/TRBV6-3|TRBJ1-1|.
CASSYNRGRVNTEAFF
TGTGCCAGCAGTTACAACCGAGGCAGGGTGAACACTGAAGCTTTCTTT
>.|TRBV6-5|TRBJ1-4|TRBD1
CASSSGQDNEKLFF
TGTGCCAGCAGTTCCGGACAGGATAATGAAAAACTGTTTTTT
>.|TRBV6-2/TRBV6-3|TRBJ2-1|TRBD2
CASTQMLAGWDEQFF
TGTGCCAGCACCCAGATGCTAGCGGGTTGGGATGAGCAGTTCTTC
>many|TRBV4-3|TRBJ2-1|.
CASSQDIGNNEQFF
TGCGCCAGCAGCCAAGATATCGGAAACAATGAGCAGTTCTTC
>many|TRBV29-1|TRBJ2-1|TRBD2
CSVSSVPGLINEQFF
TGCAGCGTATCGTCCGTACCGGGACTAATCAATGAGCAGTTCTTC
>.|TRBV10-3|TRBJ2-5|TRBD2
CATSLAVSEGETQYF
TGTGCCACGTCACTAGCGGTTTCTGAGGGGGAGACCCAGTACTTC
>.|TRBV29-1|TRBJ1-2|TRBD1
CSVGLGQRDGYTF
TGCAGCGTTGGGTTGGGACAGAGAGATGGCTACACCTTC
>.|TRBV12-3/TRBV12-4|TRBJ2-2|.
CASSLIGPSGELFF
TGTGCCAGCAGTTTAATCGGCCCATCCGGGGAGCTGTTTTTT
>.|TRBV20-1|TRBJ2-5|TRBD2
CSAQSWREGRQETQYF
TGCAGTGCTCAGTCCTGGCGGGAGGGCCGTCAAGAGACCCAGTACTTC
>few|TRBV30|TRBJ1-5|.
CAWETGVGQPQHF
TGTGCCTGGGAGACAGGAGTCGGGCAGCCCCAGCATTTT
>few|TRBV18|TRBJ2-3|.
CASSLTRSGTDTQYF
TGTGCCAGCTCCCTGACTAGAAGTGGCACAGATACGCAGTATTTT
>few|TRBV20-1|TRBJ2-7|TRBD2
CSASGRDEQYF
TGCAGTGCTAGCGGGAGGGACGAGCAGTACTTC
>many|TRBV20-1|TRBJ1-6|.
CSAHGTFNSPLHF
TGCAGTGCCCACGGGACCTTTAATTCACCCCTCCACTTT
>.|TRBV7-2|TRBJ2-2|.
CASSPLNTGELFF
TGTGCCAGCAGCCCCCTAAACACCGGGGAGCTGTTTTTT
>many|TRBV29-1|TRBJ2-1|.
CSVLRGNEQFF
TGCAGCGTTCTACGAGGGAATGAGCAGTTCTTC
>.|TRBV7-2|TRBJ2-2|.
CASSLAGHYTGELFF
TGTGCCAGCAGCTTAGCGGGACACTACACCGGGGAGCTGTTTTTT
>.|TRBV10-3|TRBJ2-2|.
CAISEAGELFF
TGTGCCATCAGTGAGGCCGGGGAGCTGTTTTTT
>many|TRBV29-1|TRBJ2-1|.
CSVVRGSLSYNEQFF
TGCAGCGTTGTCAGGGGCTCCCTCTCCTACAATGAGCAGTTCTTC
>few|TRBV12-3/TRBV12-4|TRBJ1-5|.
CASSLGSGGGYLGPQHF
TGTGCCAGCAGTTTAGGGAGCGGTGGAGGTTACTTAGGGCCCCAGCATTTT
>few|TRBV2|TRBJ2-2|.
CASSVTGWGTGELFF
TGTGCCAGCAGTGTCACTGGGTGGGGCACCGGGGAGCTGTTTTTT
>many|TRBV29-1|TRBJ2-3|.
CSALLLGTDTQYF
TGCAGCGCCTTGCTCCTCGGCACAGATACGCAGTATTTT
>.|TRBV7-8|TRBJ2-2|TRBD2
CASSLMRERSPGELFF
TGTGCCAGCAGCTTAATGCGGGAGCGATCTCCCGGGGAGCTGTTTTTT
>.|TRBV2|TRBJ2-2|.
CASSERVMNTGELFF
TGTGCCAGCAGTGAGCGGGTTATGAACACCGGGGAGCTGTTTTTT
>once|TRBV6-1|TRBJ1-6|.
CASSVGVFGSPLHF
TGTGCCAGCAGTGTGGGGGTCTTTGGTTCACCCCTCCACTTT
>.|TRBV4-3|TRBJ2-3|.
CASRGRGVEYF
TGCGCCAGCAGAGGGAGGGGGGTAGAGTATTTT
>.|TRBV6-1|TRBJ2-7|TRBD2
CASSSPRLAEHTTTYEQYF
TGTGCCAGCAGCAGCCCGAGACTAGCGGAGCACACTACTACCTACGAGCAGTACTTC
>.|TRBV2|TRBJ2-1|TRBD2
CASSALAGAYEQFF
TGTGCCAGCAGTGCCCTAGCGGGAGCTTATGAGCAGTTCTTC
>many|TRBV6-5|TRBJ2-5|TRBD2
CASSYSRTGGGETQYF
TGTGCCAGCAGTTACTCGAGAACGGGGGGGGGGGAGACCCAGTACTTC
>many|TRBV12-3/TRBV12-4|TRBJ2-2|.
CASSLGRTGELFF
TGTGCCAGCAGTTTAGGGCGGACCGGGGAGCTGTTTTTT
>.|TRBV12-3/TRBV12-4|TRBJ1-5|.
CASSSTNQPQHF
TGTGCCAGCAGTTCTACGAATCAGCCCCAGCATTTT
>.|TRBV29-1|TRBJ2-7|TRBD1
CSVASGQGGYEQYF
TGCAGCGTTGCCTCGGGACAGGGGGGTTACGAGCAGTACTTC
>few|TRBV19|TRBJ1-5|.
CASRQKLNQPQHF
TGTGCCAGTAGGCAGAAATTAAATCAGCCCCAGCATTTT